This TCR beta chain was obtained from a study of shared clonotypes between healthy human individuals. Healthy HIV-negative adults with no recent acute infections or vaccinations were recruited as donors. CDR1 and CDR2 from the germline V gene are SGDLS and YYNGEE. V was pared by 4 bases and J by 3 bases, with 13 bases between. The CDR3 runs to 15 residues. Execution of the assay was at deep level. Ten immunoSEQ deep assay plates held the unsorted PBMC DNA. Some clones are missing from TCRdb's copy, which holds only in-frame ones; the method was immunoSEQ multiplex PCR. The sample yields under 600,000 clones, roughly four fifths seen once.

This clonotype was obtained from a woman between 40 and 55 years old in good health. Some clones in this sample may be carry-over from other donors' samples. The gene calls are TRBV9 and TRBJ1-4; a possible D gene is TRBD1 (5 bases). Sequencing was done on a sample of PBMCs. Here the CDR3 DNA reads TGTGCCAGCAGCCCAGGGTACTCGCCTAATGAAAAACTGTTTTTT. The encoded protein is CASSPGYSPNEKLFF.